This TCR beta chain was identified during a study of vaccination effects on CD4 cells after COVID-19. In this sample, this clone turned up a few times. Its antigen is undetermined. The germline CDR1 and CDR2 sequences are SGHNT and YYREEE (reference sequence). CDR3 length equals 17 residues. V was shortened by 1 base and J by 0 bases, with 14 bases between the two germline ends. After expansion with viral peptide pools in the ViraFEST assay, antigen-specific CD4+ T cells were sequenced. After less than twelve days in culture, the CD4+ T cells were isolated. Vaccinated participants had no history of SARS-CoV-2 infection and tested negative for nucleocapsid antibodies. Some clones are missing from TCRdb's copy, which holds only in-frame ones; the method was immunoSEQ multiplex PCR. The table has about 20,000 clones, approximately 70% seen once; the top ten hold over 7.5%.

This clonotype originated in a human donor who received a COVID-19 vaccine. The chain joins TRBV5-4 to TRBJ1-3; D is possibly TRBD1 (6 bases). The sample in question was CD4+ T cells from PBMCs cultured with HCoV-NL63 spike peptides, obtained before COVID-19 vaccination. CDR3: CASSLYSDSPSGNTIYF. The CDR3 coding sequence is TGTGCCAGCAGCTTGTATTCGGACAGCCCCTCTGGAAACACCATATATTTT.